The rows below give T cell receptor beta chains drawn from one sample of a study of T cell repertoires in cytomegalovirus infection. MiXCR was run by TCRdb on the reads, yielding one entry per CDR3 protein. The profile shows nearly 70,000 distinct CDR3 sequences, around 21% of them singletons. Their specific antigens are unknown. Sequencing used PBMCs, sequenced either directly or after in vitro stimulation (not recorded which). These receptors were collected from a human donor in good health (CMV status not recorded). Some clones in this sample may be carry-over from other donors' samples. Both conserved end residues are trimmed from each CDR3. Fields, in order: D gene, clone size, J gene, V gene, CDR3 protein. The D gene is left open where the match is weak. Expanded clones are given a class, and other clones once, few, many or no size at all.

D: -; size: -; J: TRBJ1-6; V: TRBV6-1; CDR3: ASTVQGLRDSPLH
D: -; size: many; J: TRBJ2-3; V: TRBV6-4; CDR3: ASSDSKDSSTDTQY
D: TRBD2; size: many; J: TRBJ2-1; V: TRBV12-3/TRBV12-4; CDR3: ASSLEVVLGRTLVDEQF
D: -; size: few; J: TRBJ2-5; V: TRBV30; CDR3: AWSGGETQY
D: TRBD2; size: -; J: TRBJ2-1; V: TRBV9; CDR3: ASSVVAPTGGPHNEQF
D: -; size: -; J: TRBJ1-1; V: TRBV3-1; CDR3: ASRRTENTEAF
D: -; size: -; J: TRBJ2-2; V: TRBV7-8; CDR3: ASSLDSGELF
D: -; size: few; J: TRBJ2-3; V: TRBV12-3/TRBV12-4; CDR3: ASSRRADTQY
D: -; size: -; J: TRBJ2-3; V: TRBV6-2/TRBV6-3; CDR3: ASRPTGSTDTQY
D: TRBD2; size: few; J: TRBJ2-3; V: TRBV6-5; CDR3: ASSFLGLAGDGGTDTQY
D: -; size: -; J: TRBJ1-2; V: TRBV29-1; CDR3: SAADSNYGYT
D: TRBD1; size: -; J: TRBJ2-2; V: TRBV7-2; CDR3: ASSSGQGQGTGELF
D: -; size: few; J: TRBJ2-1; V: TRBV2; CDR3: ASSEWRRTEQF
D: -; size: few; J: TRBJ1-1; V: TRBV24-1; CDR3: ATSDAGTEAF
D: -; size: -; J: TRBJ2-2; V: TRBV18; CDR3: ASSGTVNTGELF
D: -; size: -; J: TRBJ1-2; V: TRBV5-1; CDR3: ASSLAEGSRVPNYGYT
D: -; size: -; J: TRBJ2-3; V: TRBV10-3; CDR3: AHKDSTDTQY
D: TRBD2; size: many; J: TRBJ2-1; V: TRBV7-6; CDR3: ASSRDYYNEQF